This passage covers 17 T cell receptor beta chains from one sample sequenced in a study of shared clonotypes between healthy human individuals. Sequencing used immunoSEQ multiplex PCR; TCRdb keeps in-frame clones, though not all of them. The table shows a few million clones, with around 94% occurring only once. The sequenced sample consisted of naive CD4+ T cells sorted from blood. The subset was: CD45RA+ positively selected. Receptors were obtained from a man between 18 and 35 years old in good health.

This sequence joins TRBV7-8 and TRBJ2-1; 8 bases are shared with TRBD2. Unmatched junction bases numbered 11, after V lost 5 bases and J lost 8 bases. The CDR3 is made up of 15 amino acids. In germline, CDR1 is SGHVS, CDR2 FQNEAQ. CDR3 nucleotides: TGTGCCAGCAGCCCGGGACTAGGGGGGGTCGATGAGCAGTTCTTC. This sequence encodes CASSPGLGGVDEQFF.

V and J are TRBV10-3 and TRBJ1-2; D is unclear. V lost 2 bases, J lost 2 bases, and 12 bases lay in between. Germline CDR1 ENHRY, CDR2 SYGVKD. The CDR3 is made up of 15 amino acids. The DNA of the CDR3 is TGTGCCATCAGTGAGGACTACTTTGCAAACTATGGCTACACCTTC. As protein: CAISEDYFANYGYTF.

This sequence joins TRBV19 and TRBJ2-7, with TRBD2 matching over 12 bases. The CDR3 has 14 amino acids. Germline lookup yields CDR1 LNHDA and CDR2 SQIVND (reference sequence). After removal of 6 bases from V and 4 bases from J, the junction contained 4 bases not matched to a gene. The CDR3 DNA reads TGTGCCAGTAGGAGGACTAGCGGGAAATACGAGCAGTACTTC. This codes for CASRRTSGKYEQYF.

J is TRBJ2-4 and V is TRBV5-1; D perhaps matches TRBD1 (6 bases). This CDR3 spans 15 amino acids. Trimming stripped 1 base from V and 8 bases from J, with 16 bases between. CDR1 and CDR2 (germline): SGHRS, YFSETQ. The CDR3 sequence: CASSLRGLSGDIQYF. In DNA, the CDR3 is TGCGCCAGCAGCTTGCGCGGACTGTCAGGGGACATTCAGTACTTC.

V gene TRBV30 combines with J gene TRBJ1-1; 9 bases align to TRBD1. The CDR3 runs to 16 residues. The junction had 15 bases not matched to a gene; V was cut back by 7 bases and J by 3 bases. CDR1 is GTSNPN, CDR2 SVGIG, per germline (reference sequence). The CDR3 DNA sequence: TGTGCCTCCGAGAGCTACAGGGGGCAGAGGGACACTGAAGCTTTCTTT. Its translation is CASESYRGQRDTEAFF.

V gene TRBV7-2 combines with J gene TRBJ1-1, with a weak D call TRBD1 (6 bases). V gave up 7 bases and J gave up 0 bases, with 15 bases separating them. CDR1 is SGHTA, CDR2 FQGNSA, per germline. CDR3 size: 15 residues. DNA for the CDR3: TGTGCCAGCAACCCGACAGGCCAAATGAACACTGAAGCTTTCTTT. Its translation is CASNPTGQMNTEAFF. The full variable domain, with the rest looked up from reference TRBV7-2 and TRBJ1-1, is GAGVSQSPSNKVTEKGKDVELRCDPISGHTALYWYRQSLGQGLEFLIYFQGNSAPDKSGLPSDRFSAERTGGSVSTLTIQRTQQEDSAVYLCASNPTGQMNTEAFFGQGTRLTVV.

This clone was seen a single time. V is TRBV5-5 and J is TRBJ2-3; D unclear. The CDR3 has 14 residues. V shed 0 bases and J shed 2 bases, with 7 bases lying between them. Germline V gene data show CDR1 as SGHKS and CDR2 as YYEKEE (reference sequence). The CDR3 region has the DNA TGTGCCAGCAGCTTGGGACTTCTCACAGATACGCAGTATTTT. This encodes CASSLGLLTDTQYF.

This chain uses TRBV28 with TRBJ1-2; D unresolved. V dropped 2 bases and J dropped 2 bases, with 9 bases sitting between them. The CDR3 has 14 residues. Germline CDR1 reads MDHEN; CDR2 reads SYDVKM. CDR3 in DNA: TGTGCCAGCAGTTTACTACTGGGAAACTATGGCTACACCTTC. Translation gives CASSLLLGNYGYTF.

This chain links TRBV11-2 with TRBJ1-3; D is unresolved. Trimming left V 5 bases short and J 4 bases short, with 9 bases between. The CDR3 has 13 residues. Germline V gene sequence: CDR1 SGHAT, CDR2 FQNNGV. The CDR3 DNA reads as TGTGCCAGCAGCCTAGGGTTGGGAAACACCATATATTTT. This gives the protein CASSLGLGNTIYF.

CDR3 amino acids: CASRSGRDTEAFF. The CDR3 nucleotides read TGTGCCAGCAGATCAGGGAGGGACACTGAAGCTTTCTTT. V and J are TRBV2 and TRBJ1-1; tentative D call: TRBD1 (5 bases). The ends were cut back, 6 bases at V and 3 bases at J, with 11 bases in the middle. This CDR3 has 13 residues. The germline V gene encodes CDR1 SNHLY and CDR2 FYNNEI.

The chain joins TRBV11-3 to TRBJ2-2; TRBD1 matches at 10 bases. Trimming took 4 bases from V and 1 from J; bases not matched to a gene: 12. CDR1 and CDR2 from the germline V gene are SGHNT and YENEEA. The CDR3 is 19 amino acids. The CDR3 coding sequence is TGTGCCAGCAGCTCCATTAGTCCCGGGACAGGGGAGAACACCGGGGAGCTGTTTTTT. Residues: CASSSISPGTGENTGELFF.

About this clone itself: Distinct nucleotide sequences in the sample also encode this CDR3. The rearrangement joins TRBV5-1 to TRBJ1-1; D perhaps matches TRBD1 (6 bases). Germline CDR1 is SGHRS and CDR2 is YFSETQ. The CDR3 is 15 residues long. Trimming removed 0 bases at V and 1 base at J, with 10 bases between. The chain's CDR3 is CASSLDRVGNTEAFF. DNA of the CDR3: TGCGCCAGCAGCTTGGACAGGGTGGGGAACACTGAAGCTTTCTTT.

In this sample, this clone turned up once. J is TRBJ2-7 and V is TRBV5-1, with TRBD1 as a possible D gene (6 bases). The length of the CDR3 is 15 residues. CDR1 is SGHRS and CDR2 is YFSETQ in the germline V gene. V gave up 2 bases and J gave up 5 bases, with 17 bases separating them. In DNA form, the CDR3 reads TGCGCCAGCAGCTTAGGTCAGGGGAATATCCACGAGCAGTACTTC. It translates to CASSLGQGNIHEQYF. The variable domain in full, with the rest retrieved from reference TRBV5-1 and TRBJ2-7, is KAGVTQTPRYLIKTRGQQVTLSCSPISGHRSVSWYQQTPGQGLQFLFEYFSETQRNKGNFPGRFSGRQFSNSRSEMNVSTLELGDSALYLCASSLGQGNIHEQYFGPGTRLTVT.

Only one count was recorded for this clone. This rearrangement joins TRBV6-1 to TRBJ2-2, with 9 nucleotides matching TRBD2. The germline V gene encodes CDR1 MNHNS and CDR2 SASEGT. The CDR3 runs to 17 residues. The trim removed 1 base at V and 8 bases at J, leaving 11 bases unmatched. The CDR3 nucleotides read TGTGCCAGCAGTGAAGAAAGGGCGGGAGGGCCGAAAGGGGAGCTGTTTTTT. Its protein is CASSEERAGGPKGELFF.

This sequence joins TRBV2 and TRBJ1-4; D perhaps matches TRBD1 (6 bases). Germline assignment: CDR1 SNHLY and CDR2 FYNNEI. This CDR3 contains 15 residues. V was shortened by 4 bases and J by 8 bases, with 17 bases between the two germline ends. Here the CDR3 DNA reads TGTGCCAGCAGTGTAGAGGGGGGACAAGGGGAAAAACTGTTTTTT. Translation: CASSVEGGQGEKLFF.

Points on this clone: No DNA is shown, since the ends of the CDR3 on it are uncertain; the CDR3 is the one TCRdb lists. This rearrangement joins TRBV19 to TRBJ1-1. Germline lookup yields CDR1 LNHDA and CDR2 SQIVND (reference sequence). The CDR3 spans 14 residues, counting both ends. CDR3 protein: CASSILAGDTEAFF.

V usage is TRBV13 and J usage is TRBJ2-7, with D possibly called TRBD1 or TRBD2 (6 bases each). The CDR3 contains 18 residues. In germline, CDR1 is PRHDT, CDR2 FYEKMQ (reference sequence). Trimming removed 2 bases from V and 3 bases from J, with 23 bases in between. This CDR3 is CASSLHTGTLNKGYEQYF. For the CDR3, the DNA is TGTGCCAGCAGCTTACATACAGGGACTCTTAATAAAGGCTACGAGCAGTACTTC. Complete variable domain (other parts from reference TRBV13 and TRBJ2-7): AAGVIQSPRHLIKEKRETATLKCYPIPRHDTVYWYQQGPGQDPQFLISFYEKMQSDKGSIPDRFSAQQFSDYHSELNMSSLELGDSALYFCASSLHTGTLNKGYEQYFGPGTRLTVT.